This is a list of T cell receptor beta chains from one sample in a study of OX40 agonist ivuxolimab in advanced cancers. TCRdb's table, derived via immunoSEQ multiplex PCR, lists solely in-frame clones and lacks some. The sample consists of 70,000 to 85,000 clones, less than 90% of them appearing once. The material was CD4+ or CD8+ T cells sorted from blood, obtained in a trial of the OX40 agonist ivuxolimab. Source of these receptors: an adult with an advanced solid tumor such as melanoma, head and neck, liver or kidney cancer. Each CDR3 is given with its conserved first and last residue. D genes are given only for firm matches. Size tells how often a clone was seen (once, few, many) or the class of an expanded clone, and some rows leave it out.

j_call v_call d_call clone_size cdr3_nt cdr3_aa
TRBJ2-1 TRBV11-3 NA NA TGTGCCAGCAGCCAGGGGGGTAATGAGCAGTTCTTC CASSQGGNEQFF
TRBJ1-5 TRBV28 NA NA TGTGCCAGCAGTCCCCAGGATGGGAGTCAGCCCCAGCATTTT CASSPQDGSQPQHF
TRBJ2-1 TRBV5-5 TRBD1 NA TGTGCCAGCAGCCGGACAGGGGGCGGTGTGAGCTATGAGCAGTTCTTC CASSRTGGGVSYEQFF
TRBJ2-3 TRBV28 NA NA TGTGCCAGCAGTCCCCCAGACCGGACAGATACGCAGTATTTT CASSPPDRTDTQYF
TRBJ1-2 TRBV10-1 NA few TGCGCCAGCAGCGGCCTAGGGGGCTACACCTTC CASSGLGGYTF
TRBJ1-5 TRBV2 TRBD1 NA TGTGCCAGCAGCGGACAGGGAAGACAGCCCCAGCATTTT CASSGQGRQPQHF
TRBJ2-7 TRBV19 NA NA TGTGCCAGTAGTAATGCGGGACGGGGCTACGAGCAGTACTTC CASSNAGRGYEQYF
TRBJ1-5 TRBV6-6 NA NA TGTGCCAGCACCGAAAAGGTGCGGCGCAGCAATCAGCCCCAGCATTTT CASTEKVRRSNQPQHF
TRBJ1-6 TRBV11-3 NA NA TGTGCCAGCAGCTTAGATCAGTCGGGGAGCTCCTATAATTCACCCCTCCACTTT CASSLDQSGSSYNSPLHF
TRBJ1-1 TRBV19 NA NA TGTGCCAGTAGTCACAGGAGGGCTGAAGCTTTCTTT CASSHRRAEAFF
TRBJ2-5 TRBV5-1 NA NA TGCGCCAGCAGCTTGCCAGGGGAAGAGACCCAGTACTTC CASSLPGEETQYF
TRBJ2-2 TRBV29-1 TRBD2 once TGCAGCGTTGAAAAGTTGGGTAGCGGGAGACTGAACACCGGGGAGCTGTTTTTT CSVEKLGSGRLNTGELFF
TRBJ2-3 TRBV11-1 NA NA TGTGCCAGCAGCCCACAGGGATACACAGATACGCAGTATTTT CASSPQGYTDTQYF
TRBJ2-1 TRBV9 NA NA TGTGCCAGCAGCGTAGGTTCGCAGGGGAATACCAATGAGCAGTTCTTC CASSVGSQGNTNEQFF
TRBJ1-1 TRBV6-6 TRBD1 NA TGTGCCAGCAGCCACGGGACAGCGGTTCCTGAAGCTTTCTTT CASSHGTAVPEAFF
TRBJ1-1 TRBV19 NA NA TGTGCCAGTAGTATAGGCTTGGACACTGAAGCTTTCTTT CASSIGLDTEAFF
TRBJ2-3 TRBV21-1 NA NA TGTGCCAGCAGCAAGTGTACTCTCAGACTATACCGGACAGATACGCAGTATTTT CASSKCTLRLYRTDTQYF
TRBJ2-5 TRBV7-2 TRBD2 NA TGTGCCAGCAGCTTAGCGCTAACGGGGGGGGGCGCAGAGACCCAGTACTTC CASSLALTGGGAETQYF
TRBJ2-4 TRBV9 NA NA TGTGCCAGCAGCTCCGACCTAGCCAAAAACATTCAGTACTTC CASSSDLAKNIQYF
TRBJ2-5 TRBV6-6 TRBD1 NA TGTGCCAGCATTAAAGGGTCCGGGACAGGGGAGGGTAGACAGTACTTC CASIKGSGTGEGRQYF
TRBJ2-3 TRBV7-3 TRBD2 NA TGTGCCAGCAGCCTTACTAGCGGGGGCACAGATACGCAGTATTTT CASSLTSGGTDTQYF
TRBJ2-2 TRBV4-2 NA NA TGTGCCAGCAGCCAAGATCAAGGGAGGACCGGGGAGCTGTTTTTT CASSQDQGRTGELFF
TRBJ1-2 TRBV28 NA NA TGTGCCAGCTCTTTCAAGGATGGCTACACCTTC CASSFKDGYTF
TRBJ2-1 TRBV13 TRBD2 NA TGTGCCAGCAGCCCGCGTACGGGGCCGGGGGGTGAGCAGTTCTTC CASSPRTGPGGEQFF
TRBJ1-2 TRBV15 NA NA TGTGCCACCAGCAGCCTCGAGGGGAGGTATGGCTACACCTTC CATSSLEGRYGYTF
TRBJ2-6 TRBV27 NA NA TGTGCCAGCAGTATACTGAGGGGGGCCGGGGCCAACGTCCTGACTTTC CASSILRGAGANVLTF
TRBJ1-4 TRBV10-1 NA once TGCGCCAGCAGTAAAGGGATCACTAATGAAAAACTGTTTTTT CASSKGITNEKLFF
TRBJ2-1 TRBV2 NA NA TGTGCCAGCAGTGAAGCTAGCGTCTACAATGAGCAGTTCTTC CASSEASVYNEQFF
TRBJ2-3 TRBV2 NA NA TGTGCCAGCAGTCCGACTACCAGGACAGATACGCAGTATTTT CASSPTTRTDTQYF
TRBJ2-5 TRBV28 NA NA TGTGCCAGCAGTTTGGGGGATCAAGAGACCCAGTACTTC CASSLGDQETQYF
TRBJ2-3 TRBV28 NA NA TGTGCCAGCAGCCCTTACAGGGACACAGATACGCAGTATTTT CASSPYRDTDTQYF
TRBJ1-2 TRBV11-3 NA NA TGTGCCAGCAGCTTTACAGCTAACTATGGCTACACCTTC CASSFTANYGYTF
TRBJ2-1 TRBV10-3 TRBD2 NA TGTGCCATCAGTGACCTGGCGGGAGCGGGCGGTGAGCAGTTCTTC CAISDLAGAGGEQFF
TRBJ2-6 TRBV6-5 NA NA TGTGCCAGCAAGGCTGGGGCCAACGTCCTGACTTTC CASKAGANVLTF
TRBJ1-5 TRBV28 NA NA TGTGCCAGCAGGGGGAGGGAACAGCCCCAGCATTTT CASRGREQPQHF
TRBJ2-7 TRBV25-1 NA NA TGTGCCAGCAGTCCGGACGTGTGGACCTACGAGCAGTACTTC CASSPDVWTYEQYF